This T cell receptor beta chain was obtained from a study of cytomegalovirus exposure and HLA in healthy donors. Study findings and constraints: Accurate predictions that matched the HLA-A and HLA-B alleles of most subjects were reportedly made from TCR beta sequences. Most CMV-associated TCR beta chains appeared HLA-restricted in a later analysis. Researchers reported in a later analysis that a missense DCLRE1C variant was tied to TCR beta V- and J-gene trimming. Some V segments, including TRBV6-2 and TRBV6-3, were excluded as indistinguishable.

In the PCR, 60 Vbeta and 13 Jbeta primers were used. Sequencing was performed with immunoSEQ multiplex PCR; in TCRdb, only in-frame clones are kept and a portion is missing. The repertoire consists of roughly 73,000 clones, with roughly 80% occurring once and the leading ten covering 2% to 2.5%. Trimming removed 6 bases at V and 3 bases at J, with 8 bases between. There are 13 residues in the CDR3. Germline lookup yields CDR1 MGHDK and CDR2 SYGVNS. As for this clone: Antigen unknown.

The specimen sequenced was PBMCs. This sequence was found in a woman aged 45-65 years in good health and CMV-seronegative. V usage is TRBV25-1 and J usage is TRBJ2-2, with no clear D. The CDR3, as DNA: TGTGCCAGCAGAAGTCGGGACACCGGGGAGCTGTTTTTT. Translation gives CASRSRDTGELFF. Looking up the rest from reference TRBV25-1 and TRBJ2-2 gives the full variable domain: EADIYQTPRYLVIGTGKKITLECSQTMGHDKMYWYQQDPGMELHLIHYSYGVNSTEKGDLSSESTVSRIRTEHFPLTLESARPSHTSQYLCASRSRDTGELFFGEGSRLTVL.